The 2 T cell receptor beta chains below all came from one sample that was sequenced in a study of PD-1 blockade in classical Hodgkin lymphoma. The method was immunoSEQ multiplex PCR; TCRdb's version includes in-frame clones alone and lacks a portion of them. The table includes 55,000 to 80,000 clones, approximately 88% detected once. There was relapse after autologous stem cell transplantation in every patient, and there was variation in brentuximab vedotin exposure. Material: peripheral blood mononuclear cells (PBMCs), obtained at baseline. These TCRs come from a human donor with classical Hodgkin lymphoma.

The chain employs TRBV7-9 and TRBJ1-1; 10 bases agree with TRBD1. The CDR3 has 16 amino acids. Trimming took 2 bases from V and 1 from J; bases not matched to a gene: 4. Germline V gene data show CDR1 as SEHNR and CDR2 as FQNEAQ (reference sequence). The CDR3 protein is CASSLWTGGKNTEAFF. The CDR3 DNA reads TGTGCCAGCAGCTTATGGACAGGGGGTAAGAACACTGAAGCTTTCTTT.

The chain uses TRBV6-5 and TRBJ2-5; no clear D gene. Germline values: CDR1 MNHEY, CDR2 SVGAGI. The CDR3 has 13 residues. Trimming removed 5 bases at V and 0 bases at J, with 7 bases between. This CDR3 reads CASSLSHQETQYF. As DNA, the CDR3 is TGTGCCAGCAGTCTAAGCCACCAAGAGACCCAGTACTTC.